The T cell receptor (beta chain) under discussion was sequenced for a study of blood T cells in healthy people across ages. This clonotype was observed many times. It was with a sample-barcoded 5' primer and a J-beta primer mix that a second PCR of about 6 to 12 cycles was run. One entry per CDR3 protein, called by TCRdb with MiXCR from the 5' RACE reads. The sample lists 700,000 to 900,000 distinct CDR3 sequences, 20% to 30% occurring once. The CDR3 covers 14 residues. Trimming stripped 1 base from V and 2 bases from J, with 12 bases between. CDR1 and CDR2 (germline): DFQATT, SNEGSKA (reference sequence). A further study also used this sample, focusing on T cells of mothers and their children. That source reports: A primer called M1S, used in the second PCR, added sample barcodes and 2-4 random nucleotides.

V and J are TRBV20-1 and TRBJ2-7; possibly TRBD2 for D (6 bases). Material: blood. This receptor was taken from a boy younger than 18 in good health. The CDR3 bases are TGCAGTGCTAGAGGGAGTCGGGAGCCCTACGAGCAGTACTTC. Its translation is CSARGSREPYEQYF.